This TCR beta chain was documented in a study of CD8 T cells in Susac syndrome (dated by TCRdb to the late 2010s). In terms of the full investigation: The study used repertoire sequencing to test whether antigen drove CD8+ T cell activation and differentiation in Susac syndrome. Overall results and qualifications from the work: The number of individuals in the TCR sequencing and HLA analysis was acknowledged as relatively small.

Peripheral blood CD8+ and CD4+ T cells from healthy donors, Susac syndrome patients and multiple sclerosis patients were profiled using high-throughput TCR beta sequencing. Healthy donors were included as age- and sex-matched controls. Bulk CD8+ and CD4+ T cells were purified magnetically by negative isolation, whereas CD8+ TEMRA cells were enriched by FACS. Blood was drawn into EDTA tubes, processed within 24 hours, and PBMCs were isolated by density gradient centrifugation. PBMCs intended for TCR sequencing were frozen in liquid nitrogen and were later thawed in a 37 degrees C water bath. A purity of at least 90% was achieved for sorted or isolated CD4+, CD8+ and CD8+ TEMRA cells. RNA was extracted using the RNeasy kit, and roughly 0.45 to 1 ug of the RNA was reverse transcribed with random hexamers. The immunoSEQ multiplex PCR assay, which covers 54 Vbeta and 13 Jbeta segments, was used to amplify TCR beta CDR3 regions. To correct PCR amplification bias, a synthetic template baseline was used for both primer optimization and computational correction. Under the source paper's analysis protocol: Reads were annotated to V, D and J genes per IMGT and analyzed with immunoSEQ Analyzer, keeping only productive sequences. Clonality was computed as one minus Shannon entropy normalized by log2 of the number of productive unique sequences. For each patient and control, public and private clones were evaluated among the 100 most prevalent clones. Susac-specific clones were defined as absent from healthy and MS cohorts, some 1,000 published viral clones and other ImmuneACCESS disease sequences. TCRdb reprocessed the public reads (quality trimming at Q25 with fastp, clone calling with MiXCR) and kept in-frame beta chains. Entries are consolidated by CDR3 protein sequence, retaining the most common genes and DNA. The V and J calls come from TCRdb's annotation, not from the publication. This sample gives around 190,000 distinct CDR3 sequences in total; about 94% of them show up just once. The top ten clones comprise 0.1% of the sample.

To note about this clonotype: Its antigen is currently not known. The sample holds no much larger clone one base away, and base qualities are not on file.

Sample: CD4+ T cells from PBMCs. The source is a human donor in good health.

CDR3 reads: CSARLAGVGEQYF. The sequence in DNA is TGCAGTGCTAGATTAGCGGGAGTGGGCGAGCAGTACTTC. In this chain, TRBV20-1 is recombined with TRBJ2-7, with 9 bases matching TRBD2. CDR1 and CDR2 (DFQATT, SNEGSKA) derive from the germline V gene (reference sequence). The CDR3 runs 13 amino acids, cysteine and phenylalanine included. Only the CDR3 part of the read is kept: 39 bases, read in frame from the first base. V trim: 2 bases; J trim: 6 bases; unmatched bases: 5.